This T cell receptor (beta chain) was obtained from a study of cytotoxic CD8 clonotypes in ibrutinib-treated CLL. The data were produced by immunoSEQ multiplex PCR, yet TCRdb's version contains in-frame clones alone and is incomplete. Among 110,000 or so clones listed, 50% to 65% were seen once. This CDR3 is 15 amino acids long. Per the germline V gene, CDR1 is SGHNT and CDR2 is YENEEA. The V end was cut by 2 bases, the J end by 4 bases, with 15 bases between. The sample was PBMCs, taken after 24 months of ibrutinib treatment. This clonotype originated in a human donor with chronic lymphocytic leukemia. The rearrangement links TRBV11-3 to TRBJ2-7; perhaps D is TRBD1 or TRBD2 (5 bases each). CDR3 in DNA: TGTGCCAGCAGCTTATTCCCAGGGCCGGGATACGAGCAGTACTTC. Its protein is CASSLFPGPGYEQYF.